This T cell receptor beta chain appears in the sequencing data of a study of CD8 T cells in ankylosing spondylitis. TCRdb reanalysed the 5' RACE reads using MiXCR and keeps one entry per CDR3 protein. The sample lists approximately 250,000 distinct CDR3 sequences, more than 25% seen once, with approximately 4.4% in the top ten. V lost 6 bases and J 7 bases, leaving 18 bases between the germline ends. The CDR3 covers 14 residues. The germline V gene has CDR1 SGHAT and CDR2 FQNNGV. This clonotype was seen a few times. V gene TRBV11-2 combines with J gene TRBJ2-5; D tentatively reads TRBD1 or TRBD2 (5 bases each). The sequencing sample was made of blood, either unsorted or a sorted T cell fraction (not recorded which). This receptor was taken from a male donor with ankylosing spondylitis or in good health (not recorded which). The CDR3 DNA sequence: TGTGCCAGCAGTCCCGGGACCCACCGTGGGACCCAGTACTTC. It translates to CASSPGTHRGTQYF.